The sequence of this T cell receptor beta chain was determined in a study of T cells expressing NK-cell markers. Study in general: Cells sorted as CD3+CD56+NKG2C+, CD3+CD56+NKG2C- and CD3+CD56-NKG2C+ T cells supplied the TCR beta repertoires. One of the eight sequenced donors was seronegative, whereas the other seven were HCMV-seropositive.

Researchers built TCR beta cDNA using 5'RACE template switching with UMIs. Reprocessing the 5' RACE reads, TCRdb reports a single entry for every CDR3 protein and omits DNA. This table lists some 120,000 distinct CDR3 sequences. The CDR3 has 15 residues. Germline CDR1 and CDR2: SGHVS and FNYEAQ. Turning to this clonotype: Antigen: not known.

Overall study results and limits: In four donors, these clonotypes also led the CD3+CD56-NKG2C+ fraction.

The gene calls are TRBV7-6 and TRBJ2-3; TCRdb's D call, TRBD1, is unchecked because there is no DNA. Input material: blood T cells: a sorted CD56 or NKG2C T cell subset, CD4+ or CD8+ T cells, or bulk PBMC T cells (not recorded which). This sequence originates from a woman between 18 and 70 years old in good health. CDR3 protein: CASSLGGTSTDTQYF.